A single T cell receptor beta chain is shown here with its context. All patients picked for sequencing had shown, by flow cytometry, an expansion of CD8+CD57+ cells. These data originate in a study of CD8+CD57+ T cells in acquired aplastic anemia. Whole-study context: Sorting CD4+ and CD8+ cells gave DNA averaging about 3.3 ug.

Genomic DNA served as template for TCR beta VDJ and CDR3 profiling. TCRdb reanalysed the reads using MiXCR and keeps one entry per CDR3 protein. The sample holds 160,000 or so distinct CDR3 sequences, around 75% seen once. The sequence was collected from a human donor with aplastic anemia. Sequencing was done on a sample of sorted CD4+, CD8+, or CD8+CD57+ T cells (not recorded which) from PBMCs.

The CDR3 coding sequence is TGTGCCAGCAGCCCCCTCAAGCGGGGGGACCTTGGGCAGTTCTTC. Its protein is CASSPLKRGDLGQFF. V gene TRBV9 combines with J gene TRBJ2-1, with 9 bases that match TRBD2. Looked up from germline, CDR1 is SGDLS and CDR2 is YYNGEE. This CDR3 region has 15 residues. The trim removed 4 bases at V and 12 bases at J, leaving 14 bases unmatched.